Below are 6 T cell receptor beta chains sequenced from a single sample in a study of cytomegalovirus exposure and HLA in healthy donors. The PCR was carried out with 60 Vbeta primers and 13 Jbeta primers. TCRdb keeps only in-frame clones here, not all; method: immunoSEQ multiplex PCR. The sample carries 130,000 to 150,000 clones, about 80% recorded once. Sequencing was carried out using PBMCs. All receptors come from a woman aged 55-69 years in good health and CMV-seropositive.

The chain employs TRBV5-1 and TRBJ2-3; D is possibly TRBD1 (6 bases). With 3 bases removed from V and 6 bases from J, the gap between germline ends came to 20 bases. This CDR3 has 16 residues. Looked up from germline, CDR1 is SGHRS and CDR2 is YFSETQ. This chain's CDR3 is CASSSAGTPAEDTQYF. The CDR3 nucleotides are TGCGCCAGCAGCTCTGCCGGGACACCGGCAGAGGATACGCAGTATTTT.

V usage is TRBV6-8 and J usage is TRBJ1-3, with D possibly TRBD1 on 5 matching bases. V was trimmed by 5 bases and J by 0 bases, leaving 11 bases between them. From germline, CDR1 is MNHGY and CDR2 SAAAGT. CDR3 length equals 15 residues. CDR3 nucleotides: TGTGCCAGCAGTCCTCAGGGAAGCTCTGGAAACACCATATATTTT. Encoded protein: CASSPQGSSGNTIYF.

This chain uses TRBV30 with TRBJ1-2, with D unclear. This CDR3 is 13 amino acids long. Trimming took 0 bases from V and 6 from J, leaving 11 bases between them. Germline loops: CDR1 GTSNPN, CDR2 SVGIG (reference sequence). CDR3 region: CAWSVLPSDGYTF. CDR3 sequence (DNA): TGTGCCTGGAGTGTACTACCCTCAGATGGCTACACCTTC.

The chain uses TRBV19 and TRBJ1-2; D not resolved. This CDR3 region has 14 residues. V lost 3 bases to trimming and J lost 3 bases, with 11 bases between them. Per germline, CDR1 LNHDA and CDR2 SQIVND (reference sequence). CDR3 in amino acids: CASSILSGDYGYTF. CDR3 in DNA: TGTGCCAGTAGTATTTTATCCGGGGACTATGGCTACACCTTC.

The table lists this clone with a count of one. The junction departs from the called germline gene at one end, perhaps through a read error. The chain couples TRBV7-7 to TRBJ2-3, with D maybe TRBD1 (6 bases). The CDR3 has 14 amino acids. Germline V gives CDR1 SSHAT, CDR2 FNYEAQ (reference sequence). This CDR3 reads CASSLNRGTDTQYF. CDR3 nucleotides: TGTGCTAGCAGCTTAAACAGGGGCACAGATACGCAGTATTTT.

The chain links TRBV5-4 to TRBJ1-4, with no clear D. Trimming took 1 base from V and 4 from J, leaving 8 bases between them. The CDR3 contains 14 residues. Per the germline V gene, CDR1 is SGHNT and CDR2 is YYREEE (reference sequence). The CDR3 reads CASSLTPGNEKLFF. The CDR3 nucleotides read TGTGCCAGCAGCTTGACGCCGGGTAATGAAAAACTGTTTTTT.